This passage covers 24 T cell receptor beta chains from one sample sequenced in a study of cytomegalovirus exposure and HLA in healthy donors. Primers included in the PCR were 60 Vbeta and 13 Jbeta primers. Method: immunoSEQ multiplex PCR; TCRdb's copy keeps in-frame clones and lacks some. Of over 110,000 clones in the sample, 70% to 80% were seen once. Sequences were obtained from PBMCs. The receptors come from a woman aged 35 to 49 in good health and CMV-seropositive.

The V call is TRBV27, the J call TRBJ1-1; D may be TRBD1 (5 bases). Germline V gives CDR1 MNHEY, CDR2 SMNVEV (reference sequence). This CDR3 spans 16 amino acids. V was clipped by 6 bases and J by 0 bases, with 17 bases between them. CDR3 region: CASRPRYRGLNTEAFF. In DNA, the CDR3 is TGTGCCAGCAGACCACGTTATAGGGGCCTGAACACTGAAGCTTTCTTT.

V and J are TRBV28 and TRBJ2-1; 9 nucleotides line up with TRBD2. Germline assignment: CDR1 MDHEN and CDR2 SYDVKM. The CDR3 is 15 residues long. The V and J ends lost 3 bases and 6 bases, in that order; junction bases with no gene match: 6. The CDR3 nucleotides are TGTGCCAGCAGTTTGATGACTAGCGGTAGCAATGAGCAGTTCTTC. Its translation: CASSLMTSGSNEQFF.

The chain employs TRBV6-1 and TRBJ2-7; 8 nucleotides line up with TRBD2. The J segment lost 0 bases and the V segment lost 1 base, leaving 8 bases of the junction unmatched. This CDR3 is built from 17 residues. Germline assignment: CDR1 MNHNS and CDR2 SASEGT. The CDR3 DNA reads as TGTGCCAGCAGTGAAGGGGTCTGGCGGGAGGACTCCTACGAGCAGTACTTC. It yields the protein CASSEGVWREDSYEQYF.

CDR3 loop: CASSLTAAGRKKLFF. The CDR3 DNA sequence: TGTGCCAGCAGTTTGACAGCCGCCGGGCGGAAGAAACTGTTTTTT. The rearrangement joins TRBV6-5 to TRBJ1-4, with D tentatively TRBD1 (5 bases). The germline V gene encodes CDR1 MNHEY and CDR2 SVGAGI. V was pared by 4 bases and J by 11 bases, with 20 bases between. The CDR3 extends over 15 amino acids.

V is TRBV5-1 and J is TRBJ2-3; 11 nucleotides align to TRBD1. This CDR3 is built from 15 residues. Looked up from germline, CDR1 is SGHRS and CDR2 is YFSETQ. V was clipped by 4 bases and J by 4 bases; unmatched bases: 5. The CDR3 loop reads CASSPRDRGADTQYF. The CDR3 DNA reads as TGCGCCAGCAGCCCCCGGGACAGGGGGGCAGATACGCAGTATTTT. Complete variable domain (other parts from reference TRBV5-1 and TRBJ2-3): KAGVTQTPRYLIKTRGQQVTLSCSPISGHRSVSWYQQTPGQGLQFLFEYFSETQRNKGNFPGRFSGRQFSNSRSEMNVSTLELGDSALYLCASSPRDRGADTQYFGPGTRLTVL.

This clone was detected only a few times. This chain joins TRBV18 and TRBJ1-5; 9 bases agree with TRBD1. The trim removed 2 bases at V and 7 bases at J, leaving 15 bases unmatched. The CDR3 consists of 18 residues. Germline lookup yields CDR1 KGHSH and CDR2 LQKENI. CDR3: CASSPRSALQGARQPQHF. CDR3 coding DNA: TGTGCCAGCTCACCAAGATCGGCCCTACAGGGGGCACGGCAGCCCCAGCATTTT.

This clone came up a few times. The rearrangement uses TRBV6-5 and TRBJ2-7; D possibly corresponds to TRBD1 (6 bases). CDR1 MNHEY and CDR2 SVGAGI come from the germline V gene. V lost 5 bases to trimming and J lost 9 bases, with 20 bases between them. The CDR3 runs 14 residues. This CDR3 reads CASSRRVQGQGQYF. The CDR3 DNA follows: TGTGCCAGCAGTCGACGGGTACAGGGCCAAGGGCAGTACTTC.

This clone was seen only once. The chain employs TRBV5-1 and TRBJ1-2; a weak D match, TRBD1 (5 bases). Trimming left V 0 bases short and J 2 bases short, with 11 bases between. Germline CDR1 reads SGHRS; CDR2 reads YFSETQ. CDR3 length: 15 amino acids. The CDR3 nucleotides are TGCGCCAGCAGCTTGGGCCCGGACATCAACTATGGCTACACCTTC. The encoded protein is CASSLGPDINYGYTF.

This clone was observed at least ten times. This sequence joins TRBV4-2 and TRBJ1-1; D uncertain. Germline-derived CDR1 and CDR2 are LGHNA and YNFKEQ. CDR3 length equals 14 residues. Trimming cost V 2 bases and J 1 base, with 8 bases left between them. The CDR3 loop reads CASSQHTENTEAFF. For the CDR3, the DNA is TGTGCCAGCAGCCAACACACCGAGAACACTGAAGCTTTCTTT.

This clone was seen once. The V call is TRBV7-9, the J call TRBJ1-5; D may be TRBD1 (5 bases). This CDR3 has 13 residues. Trimming removed 6 bases at V and 5 bases at J, with 11 bases between. Germline V gives CDR1 SEHNR, CDR2 FQNEAQ (reference sequence). CDR3 nucleotide sequence: TGTGCCAGCAGTCAGTCGGGGGATCAGCCCCAGCATTTT. Protein product: CASSQSGDQPQHF.

The DNA of the CDR3 is TGCAGCGTTCCCCCGGGTCCGTGGTACAATGAGCAGTTCTTC. Protein product: CSVPPGPWYNEQFF. The chain couples TRBV29-1 to TRBJ2-1, with no clear D. V was trimmed by 5 bases and J by 4 bases, leaving 15 bases between them. Germline V gene sequence: CDR1 SQVTM, CDR2 ANQGSEA. The CDR3 sequence is 14 residues long.

Only one count was recorded for this clone. V and J are TRBV5-4 and TRBJ2-5; no firm D call. The CDR3 is made up of 13 amino acids. CDR1 is SGHNT, CDR2 YYREEE, per germline (reference sequence). V shed 3 bases and J shed 0 bases, with 6 bases lying between them. The CDR3 sequence is CASSYDYQETQYF. The CDR3, as DNA: TGTGCCAGCAGCTACGACTACCAAGAGACCCAGTACTTC.

In its sample, this clone was seen a few times. The chain has TRBV19 and TRBJ2-2; the D gene is possibly TRBD1 (7 bases). Germline assignment: CDR1 LNHDA and CDR2 SQIVND (reference sequence). With 5 bases removed from V and 7 bases from J, the gap between germline ends came to 11 bases. The CDR3 runs to 13 residues. CDR3 in amino acids: CASSQGGDGELFF. CDR3 nucleotide sequence: TGTGCCAGTAGTCAGGGGGGTGACGGGGAGCTGTTTTTT.

The chain couples TRBV5-1 to TRBJ2-1; 7 bases match TRBD2. CDR1 is SGHRS, CDR2 YFSETQ, per germline. This CDR3 region has 14 residues. V lost 4 bases and J lost 9; bases outside the gene matches: 10. The CDR3 region has the DNA TGCGCCAGCAGCCGAGGACTAGAGGGTAGTGAGCAGTTCTTC. Its translation: CASSRGLEGSEQFF.

This chain uses TRBV19 with TRBJ1-2; D possibly corresponds to TRBD1 (5 bases). The V gene lost 5 bases and the J gene lost 4 bases, with 8 bases spanning the gap. Germline values: CDR1 LNHDA, CDR2 SQIVND (reference sequence). The CDR3 sequence is 12 residues long. The CDR3 DNA reads as TGTGCCAGTAGTGCCAGGGCCTATGGCTACACCTTC. Residues: CASSARAYGYTF.

In the case of this clone: The junction does not match germline at one end; this may be a read error. Written as DNA, the CDR3 is TGTTCCAGCAGTTCGACTCTAGCGACTAGCACAGATACGCAGTATTTT. The encoded protein is CSSSSTLATSTDTQYF. This chain connects TRBV7-9 to TRBJ2-3, with D perhaps matching TRBD2 (6 bases). Germline CDR1 and CDR2: SEHNR and FQNEAQ (reference sequence). The CDR3 is 16 amino acids.

V gene TRBV29-1 combines with J gene TRBJ2-5, with TRBD2 identical over 14 bases. The CDR3 is 14 amino acids. Per the germline V gene, CDR1 is SQVTM and CDR2 is ANQGSEA. The V gene end was trimmed by 5 bases and the J gene end by 3 bases; junction bases not matched to a gene: 2. The CDR3 is CSVTGLAGEETQYF. CDR3 nucleotide sequence: TGCAGCGTTACGGGACTAGCGGGAGAAGAGACCCAGTACTTC.

The rearrangement joins TRBV5-1 to TRBJ2-5, with 7 nucleotides matching TRBD1. Trimming took 0 bases from V and 1 from J; bases not matched to a gene: 0. The CDR3 extends over 14 amino acids. Germline lookup yields CDR1 SGHRS and CDR2 YFSETQ. The CDR3 nucleotides read TGCGCCAGCAGCTTGGGGGACAGCCAAGAGACCCAGTACTTC. It yields the protein CASSLGDSQETQYF.

This clone occurred a few times. One end of the junction does not line up with germline, which may come from a read error. The V gene is TRBV7-7, the J gene TRBJ2-5; a weak D match, TRBD1 (5 bases). CDR1 is SSHAT and CDR2 is FNYEAQ in the germline V gene (reference sequence). The CDR3 length is 14 residues. The CDR3 DNA reads TGTGCTAGCAGCCAATCCCAGGGAAGGGAGACCCAGTACTTC. Its translation: CASSQSQGRETQYF. The full variable domain, with the rest looked up from reference TRBV7-7 and TRBJ2-5, is GAGVSQSPRYKVTKRGQDVTLRCDPISSHATLYWYQQALGQGPEFLTYFNYEAQPDKSGLPSDRFSAERPEGSISTLTIQRTEQRDSAMYRCASSQSQGRETQYFGPGTRLLVL.

The V gene is TRBV4-2, the J gene TRBJ2-3, with D maybe TRBD1 (5 bases). The length of the CDR3 is 12 residues. Germline V gene sequence: CDR1 LGHNA, CDR2 YNFKEQ. Trimming left V 0 bases short and J 13 bases short, with 11 bases between. The CDR3 DNA reads TGTGCCAGCAGCCAAGAGGGGCAGCCGGAGTATTTT. It codes for CASSQEGQPEYF.

This clone was observed a single time. V is TRBV15 and J is TRBJ1-1; D is possibly TRBD1 (6 bases). V shed 3 bases and J shed 3 bases, with 8 bases lying between them. The CDR3 has 13 residues. The germline V gene encodes CDR1 LNHNV and CDR2 YYDKDF (reference sequence). This chain's CDR3 is CATSRDRHTEAFF. In DNA form, the CDR3 reads TGTGCCACCAGCAGGGACAGACACACTGAAGCTTTCTTT. The complete variable domain, with remaining parts taken from reference TRBV15 and TRBJ1-1, reads DAMVIQNPRYQVTQFGKPVTLSCSQTLNHNVMYWYQQKSSQAPKLLFHYYDKDFNNEADTPDNFQSRRPNTSFCFLDIRSPGLGDTAMYLCATSRDRHTEAFFGQGTRLTVV.

This chain links TRBV11-3 with TRBJ2-5; 10 positions agree with TRBD1. With V trimmed by 2 bases and J by 5 bases, 14 bases remained unmatched. CDR3 length: 18 amino acids. Germline V lookup: CDR1 SGHNT, CDR2 YENEEA. In nucleotides, the CDR3 is TGTGCCAGCAGCTTAAGGCATGGGCGACAGGGGGCCGGGGAGACCCAGTACTTC. Protein product: CASSLRHGRQGAGETQYF.

The chain links TRBV28 to TRBJ1-3; D not resolved. Germline assignment: CDR1 MDHEN and CDR2 SYDVKM. CDR3 length equals 15 residues. Trimming stripped 2 bases from V and 0 bases from J, with 8 bases between. The CDR3 sequence: CASSLRRFSGNTIYF. As DNA, the CDR3 is TGTGCCAGCAGTTTACGCCGGTTCTCTGGAAACACCATATATTTT.

This clone was seen more than once but under ten times. The chain recombines TRBV15 with TRBJ2-1; the match to TRBD2 covers 9 bases. This CDR3 has 19 residues. V lost 0 bases, J lost 5 bases, and 14 bases stayed unmatched. Germline V gene data show CDR1 as LNHNV and CDR2 as YYDKDF (reference sequence). This CDR3 reads CATSREIRFSGSKDNEQFF. The CDR3, as DNA: TGTGCCACCAGCAGAGAGATTAGATTTAGCGGGAGTAAAGACAATGAGCAGTTCTTC.